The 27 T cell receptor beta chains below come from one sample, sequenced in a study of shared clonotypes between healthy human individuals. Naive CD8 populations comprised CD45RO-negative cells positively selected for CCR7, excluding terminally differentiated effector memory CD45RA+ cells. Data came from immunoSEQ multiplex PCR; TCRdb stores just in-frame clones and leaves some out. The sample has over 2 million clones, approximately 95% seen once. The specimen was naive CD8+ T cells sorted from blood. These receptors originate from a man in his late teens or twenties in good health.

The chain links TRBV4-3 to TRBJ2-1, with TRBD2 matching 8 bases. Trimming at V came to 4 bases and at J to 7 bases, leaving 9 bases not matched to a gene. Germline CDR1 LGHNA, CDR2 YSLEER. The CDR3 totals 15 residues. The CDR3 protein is CASSPAAGGVNEQFF. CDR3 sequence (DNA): TGCGCCAGCAGCCCCGCCGCGGGAGGAGTAAATGAGCAGTTCTTC.

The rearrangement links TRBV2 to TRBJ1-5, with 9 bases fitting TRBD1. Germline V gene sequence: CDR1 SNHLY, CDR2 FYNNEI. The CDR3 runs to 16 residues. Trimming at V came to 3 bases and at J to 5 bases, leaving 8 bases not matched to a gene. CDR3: CASSESAGTGYQPQHF. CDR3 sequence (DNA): TGTGCCAGCAGTGAGAGTGCCGGGACAGGGTATCAGCCCCAGCATTTT.

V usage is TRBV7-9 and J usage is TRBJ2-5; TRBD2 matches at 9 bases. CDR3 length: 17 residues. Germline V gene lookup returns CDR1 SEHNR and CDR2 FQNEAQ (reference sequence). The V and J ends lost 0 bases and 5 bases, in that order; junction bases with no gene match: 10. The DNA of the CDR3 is TGTGCCAGCAGCTTAGCGTCTAGCGGGGACCAAGCGGAGACCCAGTACTTC. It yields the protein CASSLASSGDQAETQYF. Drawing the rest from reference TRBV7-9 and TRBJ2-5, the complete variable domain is DTGVSQNPRHKITKRGQNVTFRCDPISEHNRLYWYRQTLGQGPEFLTYFQNEAQLEKSRLLSDRFSAERPKGSFSTLEIQRTEQGDSAMYLCASSLASSGDQAETQYFGPGTRLLVL.

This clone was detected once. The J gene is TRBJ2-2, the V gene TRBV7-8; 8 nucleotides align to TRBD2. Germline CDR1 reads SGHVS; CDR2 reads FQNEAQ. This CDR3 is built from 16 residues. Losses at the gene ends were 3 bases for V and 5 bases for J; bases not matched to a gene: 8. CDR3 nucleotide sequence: TGTGCCAGCAGCTTCTTGCGGGAGGAGGGTACCGGGGAGCTGTTTTTT. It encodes CASSFLREEGTGELFF.

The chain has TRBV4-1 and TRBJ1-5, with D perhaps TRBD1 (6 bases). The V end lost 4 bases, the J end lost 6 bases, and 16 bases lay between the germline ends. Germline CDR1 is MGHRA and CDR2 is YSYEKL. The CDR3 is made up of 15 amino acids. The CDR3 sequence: CASSRKSGESQPQHF. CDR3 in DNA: TGCGCCAGCAGCCGAAAGTCAGGGGAGAGTCAGCCCCAGCATTTT.

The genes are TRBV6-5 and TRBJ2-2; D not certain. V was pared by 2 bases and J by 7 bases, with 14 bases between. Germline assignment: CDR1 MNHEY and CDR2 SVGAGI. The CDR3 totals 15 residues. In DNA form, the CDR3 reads TGTGCCAGCAGTTACGCGCCCATGTCGATCGGGGAGCTGTTTTTT. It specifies CASSYAPMSIGELFF.

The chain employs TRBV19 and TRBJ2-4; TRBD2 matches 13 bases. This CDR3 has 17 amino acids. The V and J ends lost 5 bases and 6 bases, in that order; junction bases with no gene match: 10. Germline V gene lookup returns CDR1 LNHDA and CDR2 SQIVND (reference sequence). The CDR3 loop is CASSLPTSGGSGNIQYF. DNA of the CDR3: TGTGCCAGTAGTCTACCGACTAGCGGGGGGTCTGGAAACATTCAGTACTTC.

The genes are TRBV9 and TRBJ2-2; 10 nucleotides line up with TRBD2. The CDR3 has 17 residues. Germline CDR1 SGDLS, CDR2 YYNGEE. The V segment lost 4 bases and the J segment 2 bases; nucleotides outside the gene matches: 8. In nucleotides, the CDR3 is TGTGCCAGCAGCCATACTAGCGGGGTTTTAAACACCGGGGAGCTGTTTTTT. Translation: CASSHTSGVLNTGELFF.

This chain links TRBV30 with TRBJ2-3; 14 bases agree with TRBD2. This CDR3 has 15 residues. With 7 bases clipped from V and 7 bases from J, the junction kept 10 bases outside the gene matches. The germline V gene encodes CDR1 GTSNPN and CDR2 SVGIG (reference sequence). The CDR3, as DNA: TGTGCCTCCCCTCCCGGGACTAGCGGGGGATATACGCAGTATTTT. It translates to CASPPGTSGGYTQYF.

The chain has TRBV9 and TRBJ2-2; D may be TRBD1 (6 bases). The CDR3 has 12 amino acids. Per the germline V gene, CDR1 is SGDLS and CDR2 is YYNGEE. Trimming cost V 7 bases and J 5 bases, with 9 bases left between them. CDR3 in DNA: TGTGCCAGCCAAAGGGGGACCGGGGAGCTGTTTTTT. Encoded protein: CASQRGTGELFF.

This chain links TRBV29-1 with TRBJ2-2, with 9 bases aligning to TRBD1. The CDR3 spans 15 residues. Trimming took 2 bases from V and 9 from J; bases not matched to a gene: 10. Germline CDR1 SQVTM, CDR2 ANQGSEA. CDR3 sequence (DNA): TGCAGCGTTGAATCTCGGGACAGGGTTGTTAGGGAGCTGTTTTTT. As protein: CSVESRDRVVRELFF.

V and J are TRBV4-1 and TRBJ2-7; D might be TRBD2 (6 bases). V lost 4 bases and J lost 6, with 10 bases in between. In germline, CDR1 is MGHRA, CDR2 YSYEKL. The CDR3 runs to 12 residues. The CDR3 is CASSPAGGEQYF. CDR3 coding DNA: TGCGCCAGCAGCCCGGCCGGGGGCGAGCAGTACTTC.

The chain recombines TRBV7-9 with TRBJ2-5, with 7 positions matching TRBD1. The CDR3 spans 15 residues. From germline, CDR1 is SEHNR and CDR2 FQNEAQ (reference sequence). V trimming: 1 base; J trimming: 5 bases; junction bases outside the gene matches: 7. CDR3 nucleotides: TGTGCCAGCAGCTTAGGAGGGGGCTTAGGGGAGACCCAGTACTTC. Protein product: CASSLGGGLGETQYF.

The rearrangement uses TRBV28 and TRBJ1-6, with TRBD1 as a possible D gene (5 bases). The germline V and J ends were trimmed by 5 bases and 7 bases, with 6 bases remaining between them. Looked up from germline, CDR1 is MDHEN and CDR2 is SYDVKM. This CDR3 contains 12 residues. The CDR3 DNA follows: TGTGCCAGCAGTGGGACGAATTCACCCCTCCACTTT. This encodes CASSGTNSPLHF.

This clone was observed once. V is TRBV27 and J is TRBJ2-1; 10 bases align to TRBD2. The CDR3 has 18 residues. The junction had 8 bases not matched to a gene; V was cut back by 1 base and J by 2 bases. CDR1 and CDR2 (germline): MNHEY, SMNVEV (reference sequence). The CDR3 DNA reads TGTGCCAGCAGTTTATACCTAGCGGGAGAGGGTCCCTACAATGAGCAGTTCTTC. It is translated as CASSLYLAGEGPYNEQFF.

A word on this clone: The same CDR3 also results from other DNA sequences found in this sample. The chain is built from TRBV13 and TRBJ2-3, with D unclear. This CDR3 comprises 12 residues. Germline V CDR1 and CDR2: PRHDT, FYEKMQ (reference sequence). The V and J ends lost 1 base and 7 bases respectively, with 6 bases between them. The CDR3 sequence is CASSLEVNTQYF. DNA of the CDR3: TGTGCCAGCAGCTTAGAAGTAAATACGCAGTATTTT.

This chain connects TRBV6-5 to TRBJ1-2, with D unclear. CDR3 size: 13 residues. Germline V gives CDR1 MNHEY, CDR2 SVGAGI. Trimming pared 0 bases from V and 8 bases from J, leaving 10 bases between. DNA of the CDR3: TGTGCCAGCAGTTACTCCCCCGGATGGGGCTACACCTTC. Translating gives CASSYSPGWGYTF.

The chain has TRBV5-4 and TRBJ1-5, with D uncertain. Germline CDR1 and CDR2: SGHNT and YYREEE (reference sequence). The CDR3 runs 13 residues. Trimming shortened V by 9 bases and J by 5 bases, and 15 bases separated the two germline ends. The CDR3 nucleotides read TGTGCCACCAGTCCTAGTTTTGATCAGCCCCAGCATTTT. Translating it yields CATSPSFDQPQHF.

In nucleotides, the CDR3 is TGTGCTAGTGCCTCGGACGGAGTCTCCTACAATGAGCAGTTCTTC. This translates into CASASDGVSYNEQFF. The J gene is TRBJ2-1, the V gene TRBV12-5; no definite D call. Trimming took 7 bases from V and 0 from J, leaving 13 bases between them. CDR1 and CDR2 (germline): LGHNT, FRNRAP. The CDR3 is 15 residues long.

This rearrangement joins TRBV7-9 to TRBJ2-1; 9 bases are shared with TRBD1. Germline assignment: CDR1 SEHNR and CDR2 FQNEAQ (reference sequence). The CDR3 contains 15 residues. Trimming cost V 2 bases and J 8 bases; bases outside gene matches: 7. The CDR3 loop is CASSLPYRGQDEQFF. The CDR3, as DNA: TGTGCCAGCAGCTTACCGTACAGGGGGCAGGATGAGCAGTTCTTC.

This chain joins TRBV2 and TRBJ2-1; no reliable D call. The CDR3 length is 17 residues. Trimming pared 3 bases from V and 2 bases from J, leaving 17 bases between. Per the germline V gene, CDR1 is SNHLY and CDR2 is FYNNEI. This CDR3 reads CASSDGPPSLPYNEQFF. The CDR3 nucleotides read TGTGCCAGCAGTGATGGGCCCCCCTCCCTGCCCTACAATGAGCAGTTCTTC.

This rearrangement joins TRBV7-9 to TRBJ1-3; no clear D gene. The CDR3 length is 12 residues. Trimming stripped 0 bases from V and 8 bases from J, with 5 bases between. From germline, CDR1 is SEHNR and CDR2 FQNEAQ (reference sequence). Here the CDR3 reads CASSLASDTIYF. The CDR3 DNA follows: TGTGCCAGCAGCTTAGCGAGTGACACCATATATTTT.

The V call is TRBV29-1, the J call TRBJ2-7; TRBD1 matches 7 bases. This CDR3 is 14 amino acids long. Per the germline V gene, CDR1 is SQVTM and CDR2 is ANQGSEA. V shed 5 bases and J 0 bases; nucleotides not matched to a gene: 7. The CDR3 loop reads CSVLLTGPSYEQYF. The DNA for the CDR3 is TGCAGCGTTCTCTTGACAGGGCCCTCCTACGAGCAGTACTTC.

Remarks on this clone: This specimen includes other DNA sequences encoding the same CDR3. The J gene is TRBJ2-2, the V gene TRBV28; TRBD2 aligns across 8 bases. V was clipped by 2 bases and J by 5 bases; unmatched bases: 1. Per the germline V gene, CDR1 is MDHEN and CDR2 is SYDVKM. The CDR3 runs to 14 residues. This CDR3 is CASSLTGGTGELFF. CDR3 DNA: TGTGCCAGCAGTTTAACGGGAGGGACCGGGGAGCTGTTTTTT.

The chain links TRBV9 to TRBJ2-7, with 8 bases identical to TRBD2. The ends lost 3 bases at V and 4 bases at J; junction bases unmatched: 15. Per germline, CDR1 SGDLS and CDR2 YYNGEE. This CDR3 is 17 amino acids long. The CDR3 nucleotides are TGTGCCAGCAGCGCAAACCCGGGACTAGGAGCGGGTTACGAGCAGTACTTC. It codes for CASSANPGLGAGYEQYF. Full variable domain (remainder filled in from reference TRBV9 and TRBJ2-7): DSGVTQTPKHLITATGQRVTLRCSPRSGDLSVYWYQQSLDQGLQFLIQYYNGEERAKGNILERFSAQQFPDLHSELNLSSLELGDSALYFCASSANPGLGAGYEQYFGPGTRLTVT.

CDR3 protein: CACMRLSGANVLTF. The CDR3 nucleotides are TGTGCCTGCATGCGGTTATCTGGGGCCAACGTCCTGACTTTC. The chain couples TRBV30 to TRBJ2-6; D not certain. Germline lookup yields CDR1 GTSNPN and CDR2 SVGIG (reference sequence). The CDR3 has 14 amino acids. V lost 6 bases to trimming and J lost 1 base, with 10 bases between them.

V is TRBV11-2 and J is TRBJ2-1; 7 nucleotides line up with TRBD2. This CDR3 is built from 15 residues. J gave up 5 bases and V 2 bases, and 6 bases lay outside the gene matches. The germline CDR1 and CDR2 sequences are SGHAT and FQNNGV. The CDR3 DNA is TGTGCCAGCAGCTTATCCGGGAGGACGGACAATGAGCAGTTCTTC. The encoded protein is CASSLSGRTDNEQFF.